This T cell receptor beta chain was recovered during a study of tumor-infiltrating lymphocytes in oesophageal squamous cell carcinoma. V lost 5 bases, J lost 7 bases, and 12 bases lay in between. The CDR3 has 12 amino acids. Germline V gives CDR1 LNHDA, CDR2 SQIVND (reference sequence). TCRdb used MiXCR to reprocess the PCR reads, holding one entry per CDR3 protein. The table has roughly 20,000 distinct CDR3 sequences, about 35% seen once. Worth noting for this clonotype: A read error may be the cause here, since a much bigger clone is one base away.

This chain uses TRBV19 with TRBJ2-7; maybe TRBD2 (5 bases). The specimen sequenced was esophageal tumor tissue. The sequence derives from a male donor with esophageal squamous cell carcinoma. This CDR3 is CASSADSDEQYF. The CDR3, as DNA: TGTGCCAGTAGTGCCGATAGCGATGAGCAGTACTTC.